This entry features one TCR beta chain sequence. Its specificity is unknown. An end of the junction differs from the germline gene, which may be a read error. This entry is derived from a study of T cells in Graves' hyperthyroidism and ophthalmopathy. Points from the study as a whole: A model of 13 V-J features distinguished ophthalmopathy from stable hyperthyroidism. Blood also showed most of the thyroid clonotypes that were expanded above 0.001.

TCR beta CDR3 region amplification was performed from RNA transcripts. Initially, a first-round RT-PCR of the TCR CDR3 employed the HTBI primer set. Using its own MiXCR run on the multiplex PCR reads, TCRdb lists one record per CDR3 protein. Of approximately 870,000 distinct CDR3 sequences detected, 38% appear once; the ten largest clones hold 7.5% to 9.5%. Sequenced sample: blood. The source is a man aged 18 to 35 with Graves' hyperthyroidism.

The CDR3 region has the DNA TGCAGTGCCAGAGATCAGGGGAGGCGCAATCAGCCCCAGTACTTC. Translation: CSARDQGRRNQPQYF. The chain carries TRBV20-1 and TRBJ2-5; D might be TRBD1 or TRBD2, each matching 6 bases. The CDR3 loop spans 15 amino acids. Germline CDR1 is DFQATT and CDR2 is SNEGSKA (reference sequence).